These T cell receptor beta chains were read from a single sample in a study of blood T cell repertoires in COVID-19. This table comes from immunoSEQ multiplex PCR, and its TCRdb copy is limited to in-frame clones, with some not included. Among under 40,000 clones listed, roughly 90% were seen once. The sample consisted of peripheral blood. These receptors originate from a man in his sixties with active COVID-19. CDR3s include the opening cysteine and the closing phenylalanine or tryptophan. Fields, in order: V gene, clone size, J gene, D gene, CDR3 protein, CDR3 DNA. The D gene is left open where the match is weak. Clone size, where shown, is once, few, many, or a class for clones that have expanded.

v_call: TRBV4-1
clone_size: -
j_call: TRBJ1-1
d_call: -
cdr3_aa: CASSHRPLRSPGEAFF
cdr3_nt: TGCGCCAGCAGCCACCGACCCCTGAGGTCTCCGGGTGAAGCTTTCTTT

v_call: TRBV9
clone_size: -
j_call: TRBJ1-3
d_call: -
cdr3_aa: CASSVGELGKWSGNTIYF
cdr3_nt: TGTGCCAGCAGCGTAGGGGAGCTGGGGAAATGGTCTGGAAACACCATATATTTT

v_call: TRBV6-5
clone_size: -
j_call: TRBJ1-6
d_call: TRBD1
cdr3_aa: CASSRGQPNSPLHF
cdr3_nt: TGTGCCAGCAGTAGGGGACAGCCTAATTCACCCCTCCACTTT

v_call: TRBV7-6
clone_size: -
j_call: TRBJ1-1
d_call: -
cdr3_aa: CASSLSRGGTEAFF
cdr3_nt: TGTGCCAGCAGCTTATCAAGGGGAGGCACTGAAGCTTTCTTT

v_call: TRBV7-2
clone_size: -
j_call: TRBJ2-1
d_call: TRBD1
cdr3_aa: CASSSPDRASYNEQFF
cdr3_nt: TGTGCCAGCAGTTCCCCGGACAGGGCTTCCTACAATGAGCAGTTCTTC

v_call: TRBV7-2
clone_size: -
j_call: TRBJ1-2
d_call: TRBD1
cdr3_aa: CASSPGQGNYGYTF
cdr3_nt: TGTGCCAGCAGTCCAGGACAGGGGAACTATGGCTACACCTTC

v_call: TRBV9
clone_size: -
j_call: TRBJ2-3
d_call: TRBD1
cdr3_aa: CASSPGTGKIGTDTQYF
cdr3_nt: TGTGCCAGCAGCCCCGGGACAGGGAAGATTGGCACAGATACGCAGTATTTT

v_call: TRBV6-5
clone_size: -
j_call: TRBJ1-2
d_call: -
cdr3_aa: CASNPGQSNYGYTF
cdr3_nt: TGTGCCAGCAACCCAGGACAGTCTAACTATGGCTACACCTTC

v_call: TRBV10-2
clone_size: once
j_call: TRBJ1-1
d_call: TRBD1
cdr3_aa: CASSWDRVSAEAFF
cdr3_nt: TGCGCCAGCAGTTGGGACAGGGTCTCCGCTGAAGCTTTCTTT

v_call: TRBV3-1/TRBV3-2
clone_size: -
j_call: TRBJ1-2
d_call: -
cdr3_aa: CASSQDGRRGYTF
cdr3_nt: TGTGCCAGCAGCCAAGATGGGCGCCGGGGCTACACCTTC

v_call: TRBV2
clone_size: -
j_call: TRBJ2-5
d_call: -
cdr3_aa: CASSQGGETQYF
cdr3_nt: TGTGCCAGCAGTCAGGGGGGAGAGACCCAGTACTTC